This T cell receptor beta chain was recovered during a study of T cell changes during pregnancy in multiple sclerosis. The data were produced by immunoSEQ multiplex PCR, yet TCRdb's version contains in-frame clones alone and is incomplete. The table lists 40,000 to 60,000 clones, approximately 95% of them singletons. Between the trimmed V and J ends, which lost 3 bases and 0 bases, there was a span of 12 bases. Germline assignment: CDR1 PRHDT and CDR2 FYEKMQ (reference sequence). The CDR3 runs to 16 residues. The receptor's source is a female donor with multiple sclerosis, enrolled in a pregnancy study. Here the sequenced sample was CD8+ T cells from peripheral blood mononuclear cells, taken in the first trimester of pregnancy. V is TRBV13 and J is TRBJ1-3; D perhaps matches TRBD1 (5 bases). The CDR3 DNA reads as TGTGCCAGCAGCTTTCAGGGCATGAGCTCTGGAAACACCATATATTTT. Translated, it gives CASSFQGMSSGNTIYF.